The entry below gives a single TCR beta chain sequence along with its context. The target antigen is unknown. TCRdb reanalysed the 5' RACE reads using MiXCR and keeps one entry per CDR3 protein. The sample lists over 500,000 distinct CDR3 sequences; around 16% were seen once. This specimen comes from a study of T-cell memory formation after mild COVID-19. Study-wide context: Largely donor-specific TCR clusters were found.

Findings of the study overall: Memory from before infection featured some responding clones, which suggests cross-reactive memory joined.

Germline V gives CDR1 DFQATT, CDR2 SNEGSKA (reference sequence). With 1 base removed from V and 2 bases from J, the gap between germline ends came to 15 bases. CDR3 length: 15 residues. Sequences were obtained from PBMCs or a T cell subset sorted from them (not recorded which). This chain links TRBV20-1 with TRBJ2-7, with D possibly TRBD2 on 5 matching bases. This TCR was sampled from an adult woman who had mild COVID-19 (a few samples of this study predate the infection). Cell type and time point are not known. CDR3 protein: CSARGLRAETYEQYF. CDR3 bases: TGCAGTGCTAGAGGTCTGAGGGCGGAAACCTACGAGCAGTACTTC.